A selection of T cell receptor beta chains follows, all from one sample in a study of T cell clones after liver transplantation. Sequencing used immunoSEQ multiplex PCR; TCRdb keeps in-frame clones, though not all of them. The table lists more than 95,000 clones, 90% of them singletons. The specimen was CD4+ T cells from blood, collected 12 months after liver transplant. Receptors originate from a human patient who received a liver transplant. Some T cells may trace back to the graft donor. Each CDR3 is given with its conserved first and last residue. A D gene is named only where the DNA matches it firmly. Clone size is shown for a subset of rows, as once, few, many or a class of expanded clone.

V gene: TRBV6-5
CDR3 length: 15
clone size: -
D gene: -
J gene: TRBJ1-3
CDR3 DNA: TGTGCCAGCAGCTTGACGGCTAGCTCTGGAAACACCATATATTTT
CDR3 protein: CASSLTASSGNTIYF

V gene: TRBV13
CDR3 length: 14
clone size: -
D gene: -
J gene: TRBJ1-5
CDR3 DNA: TGTGCCAGCAGCTTAGGTGGCAGCAATCAGCCCCAGCATTTT
CDR3 protein: CASSLGGSNQPQHF

V gene: TRBV11-2
CDR3 length: 15
clone size: few
D gene: TRBD1
J gene: TRBJ1-2
CDR3 DNA: TGTGCCAGCAGCTTAGCCCTGGGACAGGGGGGCGGCTACACCTTC
CDR3 protein: CASSLALGQGGGYTF

V gene: TRBV5-4
CDR3 length: 14
clone size: -
D gene: -
J gene: TRBJ2-5
CDR3 DNA: TGTGCCAGCAGCTTTAGACTCTCCCAAGAGACCCAGTACTTC
CDR3 protein: CASSFRLSQETQYF

V gene: TRBV18
CDR3 length: 13
clone size: -
D gene: -
J gene: TRBJ1-2
CDR3 DNA: TGTGCCAGCTCAACGGGGGTAACCTATGGCTACACCTTC
CDR3 protein: CASSTGVTYGYTF

V gene: TRBV5-5
CDR3 length: 14
clone size: -
D gene: -
J gene: TRBJ1-2
CDR3 DNA: TGTGCCAGCAGCTTGGACATCCCGTCCTATGGCTACACCTTC
CDR3 protein: CASSLDIPSYGYTF

V gene: TRBV27
CDR3 length: 15
clone size: -
D gene: -
J gene: TRBJ1-5
CDR3 DNA: TGTGCCAGCAGTTTATACGGACTTAGCAATCAGCCCCAGCATTTT
CDR3 protein: CASSLYGLSNQPQHF

V gene: TRBV5-1
CDR3 length: 16
clone size: -
D gene: TRBD2
J gene: TRBJ2-1
CDR3 DNA: TGCGCCAGCAGCGCTATGACTAGCGGGCAGAACAATGAGCAGTTCTTC
CDR3 protein: CASSAMTSGQNNEQFF

V gene: TRBV29-1
CDR3 length: 13
clone size: -
D gene: TRBD1
J gene: TRBJ1-5
CDR3 DNA: TGCAGCGCCCGGACAGGGGAGAATCAGCCCCAGCATTTT
CDR3 protein: CSARTGENQPQHF

V gene: TRBV25-1
CDR3 length: 13
clone size: -
D gene: -
J gene: TRBJ2-2
CDR3 DNA: TGTGCCAGCAGACAGGAGAACACCGGGGAGCTGTTTTTT
CDR3 protein: CASRQENTGELFF

V gene: TRBV6-5
CDR3 length: 14
clone size: -
D gene: TRBD2
J gene: TRBJ2-1
CDR3 DNA: TGTGCCAGCAGTTACGGTCTAGCGGGAGGCGAGCAGTTCTTC
CDR3 protein: CASSYGLAGGEQFF

V gene: TRBV5-4
CDR3 length: 15
clone size: -
D gene: -
J gene: TRBJ2-3
CDR3 DNA: TGTGCCAGCAGCTCCGGGACACAAAGCACAGATACGCAGTATTTT
CDR3 protein: CASSSGTQSTDTQYF

V gene: TRBV29-1
CDR3 length: 11
clone size: -
D gene: TRBD1
J gene: TRBJ1-1
CDR3 DNA: TGCAGCGTTGATTGGACAGGGGGAGCTTTCTTT
CDR3 protein: CSVDWTGGAFF

V gene: TRBV25-1
CDR3 length: 16
clone size: -
D gene: -
J gene: TRBJ2-3
CDR3 DNA: TGTGCCAGCAGTCTTCGGTTGCGGCCGCCTAGAGGGGCGCAGTATTTT
CDR3 protein: CASSLRLRPPRGAQYF

V gene: TRBV28
CDR3 length: 14
clone size: -
D gene: -
J gene: TRBJ2-3
CDR3 DNA: TGTGCCAGCAGTGCCCACCAGCCCACAGATACGCAGTATTTT
CDR3 protein: CASSAHQPTDTQYF

V gene: TRBV5-4
CDR3 length: 14
clone size: few
D gene: TRBD1
J gene: TRBJ1-6
CDR3 DNA: TGTGCCAGCAGCTCCGGACAGGGGGTATCACCCCTCCACTTT
CDR3 protein: CASSSGQGVSPLHF

V gene: TRBV19
CDR3 length: 12
clone size: -
D gene: -
J gene: TRBJ1-1
CDR3 DNA: TGTGCCAGTAGCCAGGGGCGGACTGAAGCTTTCTTT
CDR3 protein: CASSQGRTEAFF

V gene: TRBV5-4
CDR3 length: 15
clone size: few
D gene: TRBD1
J gene: TRBJ1-2
CDR3 DNA: TGTGCCAGCAGCTTCCGGGACAGGGTAAACTATGGCTACACCTTC
CDR3 protein: CASSFRDRVNYGYTF

V gene: TRBV5-4
CDR3 length: 15
clone size: few
D gene: -
J gene: TRBJ1-2
CDR3 DNA: TGTGCCAGCAGCCAGGGCTCCTTTTACCTCGGGGGCTACACCTTC
CDR3 protein: CASSQGSFYLGGYTF

V gene: TRBV27
CDR3 length: 16
clone size: -
D gene: -
J gene: TRBJ2-1
CDR3 DNA: TGTGCCAGCAGTAGCCACCGGGATCCCAGGTACAATGAGCAGTTCTTC
CDR3 protein: CASSSHRDPRYNEQFF

V gene: TRBV9
CDR3 length: 15
clone size: -
D gene: -
J gene: TRBJ2-3
CDR3 DNA: TGTGCCAGCAGCGTGGACGGATCTAGCACAGATACGCAGTATTTT
CDR3 protein: CASSVDGSSTDTQYF

V gene: TRBV27
CDR3 length: 16
clone size: -
D gene: TRBD2
J gene: TRBJ2-2
CDR3 DNA: TGTGCCAGCAGCGCCGGCAGGTCGGGGGGAACCGGGGAGCTGTTTTTT
CDR3 protein: CASSAGRSGGTGELFF

V gene: TRBV18
CDR3 length: 14
clone size: -
D gene: TRBD1
J gene: TRBJ1-1
CDR3 DNA: TGTGCCAGCTCACCCCGGGACAGGGGCACTGAAGCTTTCTTT
CDR3 protein: CASSPRDRGTEAFF

V gene: TRBV5-1
CDR3 length: 15
clone size: -
D gene: TRBD1
J gene: TRBJ2-5
CDR3 DNA: TGCGCCAGCAGCTTGGAGGACAGGGGCCAAGAGACCCAGTACTTC
CDR3 protein: CASSLEDRGQETQYF

V gene: TRBV18
CDR3 length: 15
clone size: -
D gene: TRBD2
J gene: TRBJ2-1
CDR3 DNA: TGTGCCAGCTCACCTATAGCGGGAGTCGGGAATGAGCAGTTCTTC
CDR3 protein: CASSPIAGVGNEQFF

V gene: TRBV21-1
CDR3 length: 12
clone size: few
D gene: -
J gene: TRBJ1-2
CDR3 DNA: TGTGCCAGGCACACGGGACACGTTGGCTACACCTTC
CDR3 protein: CARHTGHVGYTF

V gene: TRBV6-6
CDR3 length: 13
clone size: -
D gene: TRBD1
J gene: TRBJ2-1
CDR3 DNA: TGTGCCAGCAGTTCGGGCCCCGGACAGGGGATTCTCTTC
CDR3 protein: CASSSGPGQGILF

V gene: TRBV27
CDR3 length: 19
clone size: once
D gene: TRBD2
J gene: TRBJ2-3
CDR3 DNA: TGTGCCAGCAGTCTCTCCAGGGGCGCTAGCGGGTTGCACATAAATACGCAGTATTTT
CDR3 protein: CASSLSRGASGLHINTQYF

V gene: TRBV19
CDR3 length: 16
clone size: -
D gene: -
J gene: TRBJ1-2
CDR3 DNA: TGTGCCAGTAAGTCAGAAGGTGAGAGGATTCCCTATGGCTACACCTTC
CDR3 protein: CASKSEGERIPYGYTF

V gene: TRBV5-8
CDR3 length: 15
clone size: -
D gene: -
J gene: TRBJ1-5
CDR3 DNA: TGTGCCAGCAGCTTGGGACAGCATAGCAATCAGCCCCAGCATTTT
CDR3 protein: CASSLGQHSNQPQHF

V gene: TRBV10-1
CDR3 length: 14
clone size: few
D gene: -
J gene: TRBJ1-1
CDR3 DNA: TGCGCCAGCAGCCCGGGACCGACCAACACTGAAGCTTTCTTT
CDR3 protein: CASSPGPTNTEAFF

V gene: TRBV6-5
CDR3 length: 14
clone size: -
D gene: -
J gene: TRBJ1-3
CDR3 DNA: TGTGCCAGCAGTTACAAAGGGTGGTTCGACACCATATATTTT
CDR3 protein: CASSYKGWFDTIYF

V gene: TRBV7-2
CDR3 length: 15
clone size: -
D gene: -
J gene: TRBJ2-2
CDR3 DNA: TGTGCCAGCGCGGCCCGGGAGTGGGGCACCGGGGAGCTGTTTTTT
CDR3 protein: CASAAREWGTGELFF

V gene: TRBV4-3
CDR3 length: 14
clone size: -
D gene: TRBD2
J gene: TRBJ2-3
CDR3 DNA: TGCGCCAGCAGCCAGGCGGGAGAGGTGAATACGCAGTATTTT
CDR3 protein: CASSQAGEVNTQYF

V gene: TRBV4-3
CDR3 length: 14
clone size: once
D gene: -
J gene: TRBJ1-3
CDR3 DNA: TGCGCCAGCAGCCAAGAGGGATCTGGAAACACCATATATTTT
CDR3 protein: CASSQEGSGNTIYF

V gene: TRBV7-2
CDR3 length: 13
clone size: once
D gene: -
J gene: TRBJ2-5
CDR3 DNA: TGTGCCAGCAGCCCAAAGGCTCAAGAGACCCAGTACTTC
CDR3 protein: CASSPKAQETQYF

V gene: TRBV6-4
CDR3 length: 13
clone size: -
D gene: -
J gene: TRBJ2-2
CDR3 DNA: TGTGCCAGCAGGCAGGGGTCTACCGGGGAGCTGTTTTTT
CDR3 protein: CASRQGSTGELFF

V gene: TRBV7-9
CDR3 length: 16
clone size: once
D gene: TRBD1
J gene: TRBJ1-5
CDR3 DNA: TGTGCCAGCAGCTTATCCGACAGGGGCCTTAATCAGCCCCAGCATTTT
CDR3 protein: CASSLSDRGLNQPQHF

V gene: TRBV21-1
CDR3 length: 16
clone size: -
D gene: -
J gene: TRBJ1-5
CDR3 DNA: TGTGCCAGCAGCAAGGGCAACGGGATCAGCAATCAGCCCCAGCATTTT
CDR3 protein: CASSKGNGISNQPQHF

V gene: TRBV19
CDR3 length: 20
clone size: -
D gene: TRBD2
J gene: TRBJ2-2
CDR3 DNA: TGTGCCAGTAGTATACGTCTAGCGGGAGCCTCTTCCCGGTGGGCCGGGGAGCTGTTTTTT
CDR3 protein: CASSIRLAGASSRWAGELFF

V gene: TRBV7-8
CDR3 length: 16
clone size: once
D gene: -
J gene: TRBJ1-2
CDR3 DNA: TGTGCCAGCAGCTTAATGATATGGGGGGCGCGCGGTGGCTACACCTTC
CDR3 protein: CASSLMIWGARGGYTF

V gene: TRBV2
CDR3 length: 15
clone size: -
D gene: -
J gene: TRBJ2-1
CDR3 DNA: TGTGCCAGCAGTCGACCCCCGGACAGTAATGGTGAGCAGTTCTTC
CDR3 protein: CASSRPPDSNGEQFF

V gene: TRBV28
CDR3 length: 12
clone size: -
D gene: -
J gene: TRBJ2-7
CDR3 DNA: TGTGCCAGCAGTTCCTCAGGTGCCAGGCAGTACTTC
CDR3 protein: CASSSSGARQYF

V gene: TRBV5-1
CDR3 length: 15
clone size: -
D gene: TRBD1
J gene: TRBJ2-1
CDR3 DNA: TGCGCCAGCAGCTTAAGTACCGGGACAGGGCATGAGCAGTTCTTC
CDR3 protein: CASSLSTGTGHEQFF

V gene: TRBV13
CDR3 length: 19
clone size: -
D gene: TRBD2
J gene: TRBJ2-6
CDR3 DNA: TGTGCCAGCAGCTTAAGGAAGACTAGCTCGATCCCTGGGGCCAACGTCCTGACTTTC
CDR3 protein: CASSLRKTSSIPGANVLTF

V gene: TRBV28
CDR3 length: 14
clone size: -
D gene: -
J gene: TRBJ1-2
CDR3 DNA: TGTGCCAGCAGTTTAGGTCCCGGGAACTATGGCTACACCTTC
CDR3 protein: CASSLGPGNYGYTF

V gene: TRBV6-1
CDR3 length: 13
clone size: once
D gene: -
J gene: TRBJ2-1
CDR3 DNA: TGTGCCAGCAGTCACGAAAGGGGGGTTGAGCAGTTCTTC
CDR3 protein: CASSHERGVEQFF

V gene: TRBV28
CDR3 length: 15
clone size: -
D gene: -
J gene: TRBJ2-1
CDR3 DNA: TGTGCCAGCAGTCCCCTCCCCCAGTACTACAATGAGCAGTTCTTC
CDR3 protein: CASSPLPQYYNEQFF

V gene: TRBV29-1
CDR3 length: 14
clone size: once
D gene: -
J gene: TRBJ2-2
CDR3 DNA: TGCAGCGTTGGTTACAGGGTTGCCACCGGGGAGCTGTTTTTT
CDR3 protein: CSVGYRVATGELFF

V gene: TRBV5-4
CDR3 length: 14
clone size: -
D gene: -
J gene: TRBJ1-1
CDR3 DNA: TGTGCCAGCAGCTTACTGGACAGCCCCGGGGCAGCTTTCTTT
CDR3 protein: CASSLLDSPGAAFF

V gene: TRBV4-3
CDR3 length: 14
clone size: once
D gene: -
J gene: TRBJ2-2
CDR3 DNA: TGCGCCAGCAGCCAAGGTCCCATAACCGGGGAGCTGTTTTTT
CDR3 protein: CASSQGPITGELFF

V gene: TRBV28
CDR3 length: 11
clone size: -
D gene: -
J gene: TRBJ2-5
CDR3 DNA: TGTGCCAGCAGTTTTAAAGAGACCCAGTACTTC
CDR3 protein: CASSFKETQYF

V gene: TRBV5-1
CDR3 length: 14
clone size: -
D gene: TRBD2
J gene: TRBJ2-5
CDR3 DNA: TGCGCCAGCAGCTTGACTAGCGCCCAAGAGACCCAGTACTTC
CDR3 protein: CASSLTSAQETQYF

V gene: TRBV7-2
CDR3 length: 14
clone size: -
D gene: -
J gene: TRBJ2-3
CDR3 DNA: TGTGCCAGCAGCTTTAGTGGTAACACAGATACGCAGTATTTT
CDR3 protein: CASSFSGNTDTQYF